This T cell receptor beta chain is drawn from a study of T cells in Graves' hyperthyroidism and ophthalmopathy. Germline CDR1 MDHEN, CDR2 SYDVKM. This CDR3 region has 16 residues. With 10 bases clipped from V and 6 bases from J, the junction kept 17 bases outside the gene matches. Study-level findings and limits: Blood held most thyroid clonotypes expanded above 0.001 frequency.

Blood sampling occurred at first hyperthyroidism diagnosis, ahead of any ophthalmopathy symptoms. Amplification of TCR beta CDR3 regions was performed using RNA transcripts as template. The study used the HTBI primer set for a first-round RT-PCR of the TCR CDR3. TCRdb called the multiplex PCR reads again in MiXCR, with one record for every CDR3 protein. Of approximately 400,000 distinct CDR3 sequences listed, roughly 14% are singletons. This clonotype was found many times. Its matching antigen is unknown. This TCR was recovered from a woman under 30 with Graves' hyperthyroidism that later progressed to Graves' ophthalmopathy. V and J are TRBV28 and TRBJ2-7; 11 bases are a match to TRBD2. The specimen was blood. As DNA, the CDR3 is TGTGCCACCCGGGGGGGACTAGCGGTAAGGTTCGTCGAGCAGTACTTC. This sequence encodes CATRGGLAVRFVEQYF. The entire variable domain, with the rest obtained from reference TRBV28 and TRBJ2-7, is as follows: DVKVTQSSRYLVKRTGEKVFLECVQDMDHENMFWYRQDPGLGLRLIYFSYDVKMKEKGDIPEGYSVSREKKERFSLILESASTNQTSMYLCATRGGLAVRFVEQYFGPGTRLTVT.